The 13 T cell receptor beta chains below come from one sample, sequenced in a study of blood T cell repertoires in COVID-19. Data came from immunoSEQ multiplex PCR; TCRdb stores just in-frame clones and leaves some out. The sample contains over 300,000 clones, 86% of which appear only once. Source material: PBMCs or T cells enriched from blood (not recorded which). These receptors were collected from a woman between 18 and 30 years old who had recovered from COVID-19.

The chain recombines TRBV7-9 with TRBJ1-2; 10 positions agree with TRBD1. This CDR3 has 14 amino acids. Germline V gene sequence: CDR1 SEHNR, CDR2 FQNEAQ (reference sequence). V lost 4 bases to trimming and J lost 3 bases; unmatched junction nucleotides: 2. The CDR3 sequence is CASSWDRGYYGYTF. The DNA of the CDR3 is TGTGCCAGCAGCTGGGACAGGGGATACTATGGCTACACCTTC.

CDR3 protein: CASTPSGGRNSPLHF. In DNA form, the CDR3 reads TGTGCCAGTACCCCCTCCGGGGGACGAAATTCACCCCTCCACTTT. V is TRBV19 and J is TRBJ1-6; D might be TRBD1 (5 bases). CDR1 and CDR2 (germline): LNHDA, SQIVND (reference sequence). Trimming took 7 bases from V and 7 from J, leaving 17 bases between them. This CDR3 region has 15 residues.

The CDR3 reads CAWTGQVSPLHF. CDR3 coding DNA: TGTGCCTGGACAGGGCAGGTTTCACCCCTCCACTTT. The rearrangement links TRBV30 to TRBJ1-6, with a weak D call TRBD1 (5 bases). CDR3 size: 12 residues. Trimming left V 4 bases short and J 9 bases short, with 10 bases between. CDR1 is GTSNPN and CDR2 is SVGIG in the germline V gene (reference sequence).

The genes are TRBV3-1 (or the pseudogene TRBV3-2) and TRBJ2-7; no reliable D call. V was shortened by 1 base and J by 4 bases, with 8 bases between the two germline ends. Germline V gives CDR1 LGHDT, CDR2 YNNKEL (reference sequence). The CDR3 runs to 13 residues. The CDR3 DNA reads TGTGCCAGCAGCCAAGTCGGTGAGTACGAGCAGTACTTC. Translation gives CASSQVGEYEQYF.

The V gene is TRBV19, the J gene TRBJ1-2, with 9 bases identical to TRBD1. There are 15 residues in the CDR3. V shed 7 bases and J 3 bases; nucleotides not matched to a gene: 9. Looked up from germline, CDR1 is LNHDA and CDR2 is SQIVND (reference sequence). CDR3 nucleotides: TGTGCCAGTACCCTGATGACAGGGGGGGACTATGGCTACACCTTC. This encodes CASTLMTGGDYGYTF.

This chain joins TRBV2 and TRBJ2-1, with TRBD2 identical over 8 bases. Germline loops: CDR1 SNHLY, CDR2 FYNNEI. Trimming cost V 4 bases and J 7 bases; bases outside gene matches: 9. The CDR3 covers 15 residues. The CDR3 DNA sequence: TGTGCCAGCAGTGCTTTCGGGGGGGGCCAGAATGAGCAGTTCTTC. Its translation: CASSAFGGGQNEQFF. Based on the CDR3 plus reference TRBV2 and TRBJ2-1, the full variable domain is EPEVTQTPSHQVTQMGQEVILRCVPISNHLYFYWYRQILGQKVEFLVSFYNNEISEKSEIFDDQFSVERPDGSNFTLKIRSTKLEDSAMYFCASSAFGGGQNEQFFGPGTRLTVL.

CDR3: CASSPQMDRVYGYTF. The CDR3 nucleotides are TGTGCCAGTAGTCCCCAGATGGACAGGGTGTATGGCTACACCTTC. The rearrangement uses TRBV19 and TRBJ1-2; 8 positions agree with TRBD1. This CDR3 spans 15 amino acids. The V segment lost 5 bases and the J segment 5 bases; nucleotides outside the gene matches: 10. Germline V gives CDR1 LNHDA, CDR2 SQIVND (reference sequence).

The chain links TRBV12-3 or TRBV12-4 to TRBJ1-4, with D uncertain. V lost 5 bases and J 12 bases, leaving 10 bases between the germline ends. The length of the CDR3 is 11 residues. In nucleotides, the CDR3 is TGTGCCAGCAGTCAAGAAGAGGAACTGTTTTTT. This codes for CASSQEEELFF.

The chain joins TRBV5-1 to TRBJ2-1, with 7 bases aligning to TRBD2. V lost 4 bases and J lost 0; bases outside the gene matches: 10. The CDR3 is 17 residues long. CDR1 is SGHRS and CDR2 is YFSETQ in the germline V gene. CDR3 in amino acids: CASSTGPSSGSYNEQFF. CDR3 coding DNA: TGCGCCAGCAGCACCGGACCGTCTAGCGGCTCCTACAATGAGCAGTTCTTC. The full variable domain, with the rest looked up from reference TRBV5-1 and TRBJ2-1, is KAGVTQTPRYLIKTRGQQVTLSCSPISGHRSVSWYQQTPGQGLQFLFEYFSETQRNKGNFPGRFSGRQFSNSRSEMNVSTLELGDSALYLCASSTGPSSGSYNEQFFGPGTRLTVL.

Comments on this clone: Other nucleotide sequences from this sample produce the same CDR3. J is TRBJ1-2 and V is TRBV28; 8 bases map to TRBD1. Germline V lookup: CDR1 MDHEN, CDR2 SYDVKM. The CDR3 spans 14 residues. Trimming cost V 5 bases and J 4 bases; bases outside gene matches: 6. CDR3 loop: CASSPFDRGYGYTF. The DNA for the CDR3 is TGTGCCAGCAGTCCCTTTGACAGGGGCTATGGCTACACCTTC.

J is TRBJ1-1 and V is TRBV2, with 7 bases that match TRBD1. V lost 6 bases to trimming and J lost 4 bases; unmatched junction nucleotides: 5. The CDR3 runs to 13 residues. The germline gives CDR1 SNHLY, CDR2 FYNNEI. CDR3 DNA sequence: TGTGCCAGCAGGCGCGGACAGGTCACTGAAGCTTTCTTT. This sequence encodes CASRRGQVTEAFF.

V and J are TRBV7-8 and TRBJ1-2; D uncertain. Germline assignment: CDR1 SGHVS and CDR2 FQNEAQ. This CDR3 is 13 amino acids long. The V end lost 2 bases, the J end lost 8 bases, and 12 bases lay between the germline ends. CDR3 residues: CASSLSVSSGYTF. CDR3 coding DNA: TGTGCCAGCAGCTTATCGGTCTCCTCGGGCTACACCTTC.

Only a few counts were recorded for this clone. V is TRBV5-4 and J is TRBJ1-1; 8 bases fit TRBD1. Germline assignment: CDR1 SGHNT and CDR2 YYREEE (reference sequence). This CDR3 is built from 15 residues. The trim removed 1 base at V and 8 bases at J, leaving 10 bases unmatched. CDR3 bases: TGTGCCAGCAGCTTGTGGGCAGGGGGCTCGAGGGAAGCTTTCTTT. It codes for CASSLWAGGSREAFF.